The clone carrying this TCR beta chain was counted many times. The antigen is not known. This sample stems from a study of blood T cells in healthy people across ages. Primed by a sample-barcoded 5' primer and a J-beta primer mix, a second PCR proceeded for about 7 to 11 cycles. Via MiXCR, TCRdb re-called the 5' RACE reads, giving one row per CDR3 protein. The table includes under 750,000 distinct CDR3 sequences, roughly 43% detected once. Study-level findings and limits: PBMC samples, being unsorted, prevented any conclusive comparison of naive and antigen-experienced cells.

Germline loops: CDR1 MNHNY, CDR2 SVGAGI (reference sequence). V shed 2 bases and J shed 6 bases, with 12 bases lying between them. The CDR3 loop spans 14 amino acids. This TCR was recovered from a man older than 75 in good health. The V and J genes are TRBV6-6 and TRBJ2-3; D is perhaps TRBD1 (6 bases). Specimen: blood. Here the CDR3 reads CASSYARTVDTQYF. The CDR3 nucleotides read TGTGCCAGCAGTTACGCGAGGACAGTCGATACGCAGTATTTT.